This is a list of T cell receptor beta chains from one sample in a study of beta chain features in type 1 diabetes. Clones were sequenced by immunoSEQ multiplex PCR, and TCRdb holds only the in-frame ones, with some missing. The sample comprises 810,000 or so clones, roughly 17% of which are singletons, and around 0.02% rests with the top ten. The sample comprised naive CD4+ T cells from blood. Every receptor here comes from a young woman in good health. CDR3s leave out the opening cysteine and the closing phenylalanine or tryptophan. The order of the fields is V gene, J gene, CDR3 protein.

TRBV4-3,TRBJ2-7,ASSQDRGLGQY
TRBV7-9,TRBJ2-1,ASSLARRASDNEQF
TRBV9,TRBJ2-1,ASNPGLGQSSYNEQF
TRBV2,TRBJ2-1,ASSGEVHEQF
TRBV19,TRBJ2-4,ASREIAKNIQY
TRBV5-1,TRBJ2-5,ASSSGYRGVETQY
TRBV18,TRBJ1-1,ASSPPGRRAEAF
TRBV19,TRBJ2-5,ASSRGLGQETQY
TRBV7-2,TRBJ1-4,ASSVQGTTNEKLF
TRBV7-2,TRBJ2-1,ASSLLLMNLYNEQF
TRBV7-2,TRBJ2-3,ASSLEPQDTQY
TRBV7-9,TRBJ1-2,ASSLIRVSRQENGYT
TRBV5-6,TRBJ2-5,ASMGSGSWETQY
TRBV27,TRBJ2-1,ASSLRLAGLNEQF
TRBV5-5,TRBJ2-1,ASSPIQVSSYNEQF
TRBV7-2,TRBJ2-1,ASSSEGVAGVQQF
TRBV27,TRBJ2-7,ASSRDRRSEQY
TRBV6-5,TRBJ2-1,ASSYASGSTNEQF
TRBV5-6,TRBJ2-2,ASSLEPSTGELF
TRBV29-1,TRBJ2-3,SVERVRGRADTQY
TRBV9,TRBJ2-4,ASSPQGQGAYIQY
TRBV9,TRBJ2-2,ASSVDTNTGELF
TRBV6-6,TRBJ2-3,ASRGAGPYTDTQY
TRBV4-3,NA,ASSRGTSGTPYEQY
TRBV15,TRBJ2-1,ATRRPGTSGSDSSYNEQF
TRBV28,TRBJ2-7,ASSLGFGGTAYEQY
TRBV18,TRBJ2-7,ASSPTLQGDPYEQY
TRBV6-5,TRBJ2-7,ASRRQGSSYEQY
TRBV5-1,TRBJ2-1,ASATPRAGGSSYNEQF
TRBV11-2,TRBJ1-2,ASSYSGTSGYT
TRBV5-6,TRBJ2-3,ASSLMGFGTDTQY
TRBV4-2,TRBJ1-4,ASSQKSDFSEKLF
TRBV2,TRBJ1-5,ASNEGNQPQH
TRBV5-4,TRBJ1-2,ASSEGQGLLGYT
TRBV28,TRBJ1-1,ASSFKGWGTEAF